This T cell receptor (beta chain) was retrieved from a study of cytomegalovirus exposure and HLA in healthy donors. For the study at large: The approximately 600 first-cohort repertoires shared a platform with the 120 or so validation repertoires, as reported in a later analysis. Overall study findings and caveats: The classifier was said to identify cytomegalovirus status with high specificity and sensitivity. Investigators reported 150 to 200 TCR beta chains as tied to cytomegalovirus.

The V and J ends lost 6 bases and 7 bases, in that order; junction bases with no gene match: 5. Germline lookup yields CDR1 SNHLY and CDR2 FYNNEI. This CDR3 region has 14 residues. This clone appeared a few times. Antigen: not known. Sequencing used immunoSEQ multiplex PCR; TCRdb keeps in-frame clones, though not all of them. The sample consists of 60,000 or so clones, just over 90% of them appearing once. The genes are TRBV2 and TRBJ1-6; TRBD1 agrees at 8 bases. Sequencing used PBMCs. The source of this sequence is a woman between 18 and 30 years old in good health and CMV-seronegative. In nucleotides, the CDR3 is TGTGCCAGCAGGGCTAGACAGGGGAATTCACCCCTCCACTTT. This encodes CASRARQGNSPLHF.